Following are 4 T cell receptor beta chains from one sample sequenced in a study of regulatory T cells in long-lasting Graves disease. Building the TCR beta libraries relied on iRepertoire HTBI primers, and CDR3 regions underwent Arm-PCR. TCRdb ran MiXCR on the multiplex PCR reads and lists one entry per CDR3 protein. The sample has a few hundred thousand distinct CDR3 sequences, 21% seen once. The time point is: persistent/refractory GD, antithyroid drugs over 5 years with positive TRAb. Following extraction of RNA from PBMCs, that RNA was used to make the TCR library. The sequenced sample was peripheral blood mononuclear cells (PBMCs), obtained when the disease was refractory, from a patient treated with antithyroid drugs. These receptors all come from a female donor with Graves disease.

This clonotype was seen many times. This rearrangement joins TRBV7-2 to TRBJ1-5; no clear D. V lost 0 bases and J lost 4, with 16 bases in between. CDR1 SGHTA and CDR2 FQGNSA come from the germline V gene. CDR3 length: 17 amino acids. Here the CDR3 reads CASSLANGQLLNQPQHF. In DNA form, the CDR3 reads TGTGCCAGCAGCTTAGCGAACGGGCAGCTACTTAATCAGCCCCAGCATTTT.

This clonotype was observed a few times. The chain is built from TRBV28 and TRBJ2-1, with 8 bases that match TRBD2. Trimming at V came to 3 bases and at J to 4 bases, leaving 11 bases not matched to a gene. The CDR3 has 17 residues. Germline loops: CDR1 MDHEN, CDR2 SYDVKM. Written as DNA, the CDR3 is TGTGCCAGCAGTTTTCAGCGGGAGTTCTGGGCTTACAATGAGCAGTTCTTC. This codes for CASSFQREFWAYNEQFF.

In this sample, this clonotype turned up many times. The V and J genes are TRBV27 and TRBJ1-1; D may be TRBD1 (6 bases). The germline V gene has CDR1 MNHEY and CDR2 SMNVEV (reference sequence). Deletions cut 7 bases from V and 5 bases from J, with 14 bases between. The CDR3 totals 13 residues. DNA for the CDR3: TGTGCCAGCATTCCTCGAGGGGGAACTGAAGCTTTCTTT. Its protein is CASIPRGGTEAFF.

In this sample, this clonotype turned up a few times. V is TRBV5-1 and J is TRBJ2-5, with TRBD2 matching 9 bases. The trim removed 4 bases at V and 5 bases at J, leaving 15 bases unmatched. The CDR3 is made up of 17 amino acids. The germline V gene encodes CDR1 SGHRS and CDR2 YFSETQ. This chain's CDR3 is CASSPFPSGVMEETQYF. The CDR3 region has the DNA TGCGCCAGCAGCCCCTTCCCTAGCGGGGTTATGGAGGAGACCCAGTACTTC.